Listed below are T cell receptor beta chains from one sample, sequenced in a study of blood T cell repertoires in COVID-19. Libraries were prepared by immunoSEQ multiplex PCR; TCRdb keeps only in-frame clonotypes and omits some of them. The sample carries fewer than 100,000 clones, about 87% recorded once. Material: peripheral blood. Every receptor here comes from a human donor with acute or convalescent COVID-19. The donor label of this sample is uncertain. Both conserved end residues are trimmed from each CDR3. Not all rows give a size; the values are once, few, many and, for expanded clones, a class.

V gene: TRBV18; clone size: once; CDR3 length: 12; CDR3 protein: ASSLGQGPYEQY
V gene: TRBV11-2; clone size: NA; CDR3 length: 13; CDR3 protein: ASSPDQVRHNEQF
V gene: TRBV11-1; clone size: NA; CDR3 length: 12; CDR3 protein: ASSAVRGLTEAF
V gene: TRBV5-6; clone size: few; CDR3 length: 13; CDR3 protein: ASSLGPGQVYEQY
V gene: TRBV24-1; clone size: NA; CDR3 length: 12; CDR3 protein: ATSDSDSWVPQH
V gene: TRBV10-3; clone size: NA; CDR3 length: 12; CDR3 protein: AISNRDKNTEAF
V gene: TRBV19; clone size: NA; CDR3 length: 14; CDR3 protein: ASTGLAGFNTGELF
V gene: TRBV6-5; clone size: NA; CDR3 length: 11; CDR3 protein: ASLGHQNTEAF
V gene: TRBV7-8; clone size: NA; CDR3 length: 13; CDR3 protein: ASSAGQGTNQPQH
V gene: TRBV7-6; clone size: NA; CDR3 length: 15; CDR3 protein: ASSFGPQTGLGNEQF
V gene: TRBV19; clone size: NA; CDR3 length: 9; CDR3 protein: ASTSGGAQY
V gene: TRBV15; clone size: NA; CDR3 length: 14; CDR3 protein: ATRTGHQAGANVLT
V gene: TRBV5-4; clone size: NA; CDR3 length: 13; CDR3 protein: ASSLVGRQNTEAF
V gene: TRBV6-1; clone size: NA; CDR3 length: 11; CDR3 protein: ASSYLGNQPQH
V gene: TRBV9; clone size: NA; CDR3 length: 11; CDR3 protein: ASSAGQTDTQY
V gene: TRBV4-3; clone size: NA; CDR3 length: 17; CDR3 protein: ASSQDLDRAYSYNSPLH
V gene: TRBV12-5; clone size: once; CDR3 length: 14; CDR3 protein: ASGLWRGPGTDTQY
V gene: TRBV18; clone size: NA; CDR3 length: 10; CDR3 protein: ASSGTGTEAF
V gene: TRBV6-5; clone size: NA; CDR3 length: 11; CDR3 protein: ASSLIRGMEAF
V gene: TRBV7-3; clone size: NA; CDR3 length: 12; CDR3 protein: ASSPTPGTGVQY
V gene: TRBV19; clone size: NA; CDR3 length: 12; CDR3 protein: ASSVRTGENIQY
V gene: TRBV6-5; clone size: NA; CDR3 length: 11; CDR3 protein: ASSQGFMETQY
V gene: TRBV11-3; clone size: NA; CDR3 length: 11; CDR3 protein: ATQTGDTGELF
V gene: TRBV2; clone size: NA; CDR3 length: 12; CDR3 protein: ASTDIHDNSPLH
V gene: TRBV27; clone size: once; CDR3 length: 13; CDR3 protein: ASSSGGGPPYGYT
V gene: TRBV6-5; clone size: NA; CDR3 length: 8; CDR3 protein: ASGQDTIY
V gene: TRBV5-1; clone size: NA; CDR3 length: 13; CDR3 protein: ASSLTGLGNSPLH